This TCR beta chain was sequenced in a study of OX40 agonist ivuxolimab in advanced cancers. Turning to the study itself: Dose-escalation patients had hepatocellular carcinoma, melanoma, renal cell or head and neck cancer. General study findings and limits: The study found that CD8+ T cells averaged more expanded clones than CD4+.

TCRdb's table, derived via immunoSEQ multiplex PCR, lists solely in-frame clones and lacks some. The sample carries about 25,000 clones, 80% to 90% recorded once. At cycle 4 day 1, cycle 7 day 1, and baseline, blood was sampled. Turning to this clone: The antigen is undetermined.

This clonotype was obtained from an adult with an advanced solid tumor such as melanoma, head and neck, liver or kidney cancer. The sequencing here drew on CD4+ or CD8+ T cells sorted from blood, taken in a trial of the OX40 agonist ivuxolimab.

CDR3 in amino acids: CASRVVEGRRYGYTF. The CDR3 coding sequence is TGTGCCAGCAGGGTGGTTGAGGGAAGGCGGTATGGCTACACCTTC. This sequence joins TRBV7-2 and TRBJ1-2; D is uncertain. The germline V gene encodes CDR1 SGHTA and CDR2 FQGNSA. Trimming removed 6 bases from V and 5 bases from J, with 19 bases in between. CDR3 length: 15 amino acids.